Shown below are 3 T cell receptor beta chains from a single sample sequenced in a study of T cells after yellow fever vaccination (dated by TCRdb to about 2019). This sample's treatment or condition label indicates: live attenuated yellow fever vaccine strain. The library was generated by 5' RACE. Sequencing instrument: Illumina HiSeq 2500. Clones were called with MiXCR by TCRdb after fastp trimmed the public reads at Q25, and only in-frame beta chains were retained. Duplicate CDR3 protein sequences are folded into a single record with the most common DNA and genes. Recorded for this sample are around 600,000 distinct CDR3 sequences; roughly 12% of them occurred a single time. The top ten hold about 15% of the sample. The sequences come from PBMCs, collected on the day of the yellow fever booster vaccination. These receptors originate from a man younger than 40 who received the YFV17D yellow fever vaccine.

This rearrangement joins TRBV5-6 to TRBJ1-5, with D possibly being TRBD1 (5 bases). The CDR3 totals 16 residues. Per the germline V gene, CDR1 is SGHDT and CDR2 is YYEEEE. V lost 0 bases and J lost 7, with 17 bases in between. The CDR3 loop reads CASSLGGRSERQPQHF. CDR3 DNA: TGTGCCAGCAGCTTGGGGGGGAGGTCAGAGAGACAGCCCCAGCATTTT.

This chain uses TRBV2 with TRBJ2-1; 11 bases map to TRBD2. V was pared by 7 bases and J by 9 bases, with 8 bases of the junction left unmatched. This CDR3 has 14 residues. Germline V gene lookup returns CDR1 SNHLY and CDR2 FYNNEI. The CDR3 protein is CASTLSGRGSEQFF. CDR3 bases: TGTGCCAGCACCCTTAGCGGGAGGGGTAGTGAGCAGTTCTTC.

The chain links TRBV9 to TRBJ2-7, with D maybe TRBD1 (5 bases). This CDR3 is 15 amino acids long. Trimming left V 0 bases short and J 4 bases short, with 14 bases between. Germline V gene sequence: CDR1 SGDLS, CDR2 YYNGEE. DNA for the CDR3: TGTGCCAGCAGCGTAGGTCCAGGGCCCGGTTACGAGCAGTACTTC. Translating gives CASSVGPGPGYEQYF. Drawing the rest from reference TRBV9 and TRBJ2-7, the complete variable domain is DSGVTQTPKHLITATGQRVTLRCSPRSGDLSVYWYQQSLDQGLQFLIQYYNGEERAKGNILERFSAQQFPDLHSELNLSSLELGDSALYFCASSVGPGPGYEQYFGPGTRLTVT.